Listed here are 25 T cell receptor beta chains from one sample, sequenced in a study of T cells in Graves' hyperthyroidism and ophthalmopathy. The source material, RNA transcripts, was used to amplify TCR beta CDR3 regions. An initial round of RT-PCR targeting the TCR CDR3 relied on the HTBI primer set. TCRdb recomputed calls from the multiplex PCR reads with MiXCR, one row per CDR3 protein. Among some 140,000 distinct CDR3 sequences listed, less than 25% were seen once. Source material: blood. The source of these receptors is a woman aged 45 to 65 with Graves' hyperthyroidism that later progressed to Graves' ophthalmopathy.

This chain joins TRBV6-1 and TRBJ2-5; 10 bases are shared with TRBD1. CDR3 length equals 15 residues. Germline values: CDR1 MNHNS, CDR2 SASEGT. Losses at the gene ends were 1 base for V and 4 bases for J; bases not matched to a gene: 3. CDR3 in DNA: TGTGCCAGCAGTGAAGGCCGGACAGGGGGAGAGACCCAGTACTTC. This codes for CASSEGRTGGETQYF.

This clonotype has a count of ten or more. V gene TRBV11-2 combines with J gene TRBJ2-1, with a possible D match to TRBD1 (5 bases). This CDR3 has 15 amino acids. V was cut by 1 base and J by 8 bases, with 15 bases left in between. From germline, CDR1 is SGHAT and CDR2 FQNNGV. The CDR3: CASSLVLGRRDEQFF. The CDR3 DNA reads as TGTGCCAGCAGCTTAGTTCTGGGGCGAAGGGATGAGCAGTTCTTC.

This clonotype was detected many times. The J gene is TRBJ1-1, the V gene TRBV3-1; TRBD1 matches 7 bases. CDR1 and CDR2 from the germline V gene are LGHDT and YNNKEL (reference sequence). V lost 6 bases, J lost 7 bases, and 8 bases stayed unmatched. CDR3 length: 13 amino acids. The CDR3, as DNA: TGTGCCAGCAGGTCGACAGGGTTGAATGAAGCTTTCTTT. Its translation is CASRSTGLNEAFF.

The table lists this clonotype with many counts. The chain uses TRBV7-9 and TRBJ1-4; D uncertain. This CDR3 region has 16 residues. The V gene lost 3 bases and the J gene lost 7 bases, with 18 bases spanning the gap. Germline V gives CDR1 SEHNR, CDR2 FQNEAQ (reference sequence). The CDR3 sequence: CASSLRRTGEPEKLFF. The CDR3, as DNA: TGTGCCAGCAGCTTGCGGAGAACGGGCGAGCCTGAAAAACTGTTTTTT. Complete variable domain (other parts from reference TRBV7-9 and TRBJ1-4): DTGVSQNPRHKITKRGQNVTFRCDPISEHNRLYWYRQTLGQGPEFLTYFQNEAQLEKSRLLSDRFSAERPKGSFSTLEIQRTEQGDSAMYLCASSLRRTGEPEKLFFGSGTQLSVL.

The table lists this clonotype with a few counts. The chain combines TRBV27 with TRBJ2-2, with 13 positions matching TRBD2. From germline, CDR1 is MNHEY and CDR2 SMNVEV (reference sequence). This CDR3 has 17 residues. The junction had 4 bases not matched to a gene; V was cut back by 1 base and J by 5 bases. The CDR3 here is CASSLLLLAGGTGELFF. In DNA, the CDR3 is TGTGCCAGCAGTTTATTACTACTAGCGGGAGGGACCGGGGAGCTGTTTTTT.

The gene calls are TRBV5-1 and TRBJ2-2; the match to TRBD2 covers 12 bases. The junction had 6 bases not matched to a gene; V was cut back by 4 bases and J by 5 bases. The CDR3 sequence is 16 residues long. Germline CDR1 is SGHRS and CDR2 is YFSETQ. The CDR3 protein is CASSAGLAGYTGELFF. The CDR3 DNA follows: TGCGCCAGCAGCGCCGGACTAGCGGGATATACCGGGGAGCTGTTTTTT.

At least ten counts were recorded for this clonotype. The chain recombines TRBV5-1 with TRBJ2-7; a possible D gene is TRBD1 (6 bases). Germline V gene lookup returns CDR1 SGHRS and CDR2 YFSETQ. The CDR3 is made up of 13 amino acids. V was clipped by 4 bases and J by 6 bases, with 14 bases between them. CDR3 bases: TGCGCCAGCAGCGTAACAATAGGGGGCGAGCAGTACTTC. It specifies CASSVTIGGEQYF.

This clonotype came up many times. V is TRBV28 and J is TRBJ2-2; 9 bases line up with TRBD1. This CDR3 has 17 residues. The V and J ends lost 5 bases and 4 bases, in that order; junction bases with no gene match: 11. Per the germline V gene, CDR1 is MDHEN and CDR2 is SYDVKM. The DNA of the CDR3 is TGTGCCAGCAGTGACAAACAGGGGGCGCTTACCACCGGGGAGCTGTTTTTT. This encodes CASSDKQGALTTGELFF.

This clonotype has just a few counts. The V call is TRBV29-1, the J call TRBJ2-2, with D perhaps TRBD1 (6 bases). The V end lost 0 bases, the J end lost 3 bases, and 14 bases lay between the germline ends. The germline CDR1 and CDR2 sequences are SQVTM and ANQGSEA. The CDR3 contains 16 residues. The CDR3 DNA follows: TGCAGCGTTGAAGATCCTTGGGGGCAACACACCGGGGAGCTGTTTTTT. It encodes CSVEDPWGQHTGELFF.

This clonotype was seen at least ten times. The V and J genes are TRBV10-3 and TRBJ2-7, with TRBD1 matching over 8 bases. The V gene end was trimmed by 6 bases and the J gene end by 3 bases; junction bases not matched to a gene: 13. The CDR3 is 16 amino acids. Germline CDR1 and CDR2: ENHRY and SYGVKD. The CDR3 loop is CAISDPGQAKDYEQYF. For the CDR3, the DNA is TGTGCCATCAGCGATCCGGGACAGGCTAAAGACTACGAGCAGTACTTC.

The chain has TRBV20-1 and TRBJ2-5; 13 nucleotides agree with TRBD2. Germline CDR1 DFQATT, CDR2 SNEGSKA (reference sequence). V was clipped by 3 bases and J by 4 bases; unmatched bases: 5. The CDR3 is 15 residues long. CDR3 protein: CSARPGLAGTETQYF. In nucleotides, the CDR3 is TGCAGTGCTAGGCCGGGACTAGCGGGAACAGAGACCCAGTACTTC.

CDR3 sequence (DNA): TGTGCCAGCGGACTAGCGGGGGGGTGGGTTGAGCAGTTCTTC. Translated, it gives CASGLAGGWVEQFF. This chain uses TRBV2 with TRBJ2-1; 15 nucleotides agree with TRBD2. In germline, CDR1 is SNHLY, CDR2 FYNNEI. CDR3 length equals 14 residues. V lost 8 bases, J lost 9 bases, and 5 bases stayed unmatched.

This clonotype was seen ten or more times. The chain links TRBV20-1 to TRBJ1-2; D unresolved. Germline V gene data show CDR1 as DFQATT and CDR2 as SNEGSKA (reference sequence). Trimming removed 1 base at V and 7 bases at J, with 7 bases between. The CDR3 has 11 amino acids. The CDR3 region has the DNA TGCAGTGCTAGAGGCGGGGTTGGCTACACCTTC. Its translation: CSARGGVGYTF.

This chain connects TRBV19 to TRBJ1-5; D is unresolved. The CDR3 covers 13 residues. The V gene lost 5 bases and the J gene lost 3 bases, with 8 bases spanning the gap. CDR1 LNHDA and CDR2 SQIVND come from the germline V gene (reference sequence). CDR3 coding DNA: TGTGCCAGTAGTGAGGTCCTCAATCAGCCCCAGCATTTT. Translated, it gives CASSEVLNQPQHF.

This clonotype has only a few counts. The genes are TRBV9 and TRBJ2-7; 9 positions agree with TRBD2. V was clipped by 0 bases and J by 5 bases; unmatched bases: 6. The CDR3 totals 15 residues. Germline V CDR1 and CDR2: SGDLS, YYNGEE. DNA of the CDR3: TGTGCCAGCAGCGTAGTGGGACTAGCTAGCGACGAGCAGTACTTC. Amino acid sequence: CASSVVGLASDEQYF.

The J gene is TRBJ2-5, the V gene TRBV3-1; a weak D match, TRBD1 (6 bases). The CDR3 is 16 amino acids. V was cut by 5 bases and J by 4 bases, with 20 bases left in between. Germline-derived CDR1 and CDR2 are LGHDT and YNNKEL (reference sequence). CDR3 DNA sequence: TGTGCCAGCAGCGGATCCTCACAGGGCGGCTTAGAGACCCAGTACTTC. Residues: CASSGSSQGGLETQYF.

This clonotype has at least ten counts. The chain links TRBV5-1 to TRBJ2-2; 14 nucleotides agree with TRBD2. The V segment lost 4 bases and the J segment 5 bases; nucleotides outside the gene matches: 16. The CDR3 runs 20 residues. Germline V lookup: CDR1 SGHRS, CDR2 YFSETQ. The CDR3 loop is CASSLRGSTSGRVTTGELFF. Here the CDR3 DNA reads TGCGCCAGCAGCCTGAGAGGGTCGACTAGCGGGAGGGTAACGACCGGGGAGCTGTTTTTT.

This clonotype was seen only a few times. This may stem from a read error, because a much larger clone lies one nucleotide away. Here the CDR3 omits its conserved ending phenylalanine or tryptophan, so a read error is the likely source. The rearrangement uses TRBV6-1 and TRBJ1-1; D gene uncertain. The CDR3 is 11 amino acids. V was cut by 8 bases and J by 5 bases, with 9 bases left in between. Germline lookup yields CDR1 MNHNS and CDR2 SASEGT. CDR3 loop: CASQTRTEAFS. CDR3 nucleotide sequence: TGTGCCAGCCAGACGAGGACTGAAGCTTTCTCT.

This clonotype has ten or more counts. The V gene is TRBV29-1, the J gene TRBJ1-3; D unresolved. This CDR3 spans 11 amino acids. V lost 6 bases, J lost 2 bases, and 5 bases lay in between. The germline V gene encodes CDR1 SQVTM and CDR2 ANQGSEA. In DNA form, the CDR3 reads TGCAGCGTGTCCCCTGGAAACACCATATATTTT. Translation: CSVSPGNTIYF.

This chain links TRBV2 with TRBJ1-6, with D unresolved. The CDR3 consists of 16 residues. Trimming took 3 bases from V and 7 from J, leaving 16 bases between them. Germline V lookup: CDR1 SNHLY, CDR2 FYNNEI. In DNA form, the CDR3 reads TGTGCCAGCAGTGAGAGGACCCCCAGGTACAATTCACCCCTCCACTTT. Protein sequence: CASSERTPRYNSPLHF.

This clonotype was seen many times. This rearrangement joins TRBV19 to TRBJ2-7; 13 nucleotides agree with TRBD2. The ends lost 4 bases at V and 6 bases at J; junction bases unmatched: 0. The CDR3 has 13 residues. Germline V CDR1 and CDR2: LNHDA, SQIVND (reference sequence). In DNA, the CDR3 is TGTGCCAGTAGTAGGACTAGCGGGAGCGAGCAGTACTTC. Its protein is CASSRTSGSEQYF. Filled out from reference TRBV19 and TRBJ2-7, the complete variable domain reads DGGITQSPKYLFRKEGQNVTLSCEQNLNHDAMYWYRQDPGQGLRLIYYSQIVNDFQKGDIAEGYSVSREKKESFPLTVTSAQKNPTAFYLCASSRTSGSEQYFGPGTRLTVT.

This sequence joins TRBV2 and TRBJ1-5, with D unclear. Trimming pared 6 bases from V and 3 bases from J, leaving 9 bases between. The CDR3 runs to 13 residues. Germline values: CDR1 SNHLY, CDR2 FYNNEI. The CDR3 loop reads CASSGQVNQPQHF. The CDR3 coding sequence is TGTGCCAGCAGCGGTCAGGTCAATCAGCCCCAGCATTTT.

This clonotype has a handful of counts. V usage is TRBV12-3 or TRBV12-4 and J usage is TRBJ2-1; D is perhaps TRBD1 or TRBD2 (5 bases each). V was pared by 7 bases and J by 9 bases, with 19 bases between. The CDR3 is 14 residues long. The CDR3, as DNA: TGTGCCAGCAATTTTTTGGGGGAGATTAGTGAGCAGTTCTTC. Translating it yields CASNFLGEISEQFF.

This clonotype occurred a few times. The rearrangement links TRBV6-1 to TRBJ2-3, with 9 bases aligning to TRBD1. This CDR3 is built from 15 residues. The trim removed 7 bases at V and 6 bases at J, leaving 11 bases unmatched. In germline, CDR1 is MNHNS, CDR2 SASEGT. The CDR3 sequence is CASTQNHGTGDTQYF. CDR3 nucleotides: TGTGCCAGCACTCAAAATCATGGGACAGGGGATACGCAGTATTTT.

This clonotype was recorded many times. V and J are TRBV12-3 or TRBV12-4 and TRBJ2-3; no definite D call. With 5 bases removed from V and 0 bases from J, the gap between germline ends came to 15 bases. The CDR3 has 16 amino acids. The CDR3 DNA follows: TGTGCCAGCAGTCCTACCCGGATAGCAAGCACAGATACGCAGTATTTT. The encoded protein is CASSPTRIASTDTQYF.